These 24 T cell receptor beta chains were sequenced from one sample in a study of post-analysis software for immune sequencing data. Study results and caveats: In patients, about five TRBV segments were more frequent than in controls, with TRBV5-6, TRBV5-1 and TRBV20-1 among them.

Unique molecular identifiers were built into the TCR beta cDNA libraries. TCRdb analysed the PCR reads with MiXCR anew, one entry per CDR3 protein. Of more than 500,000 distinct CDR3 sequences in the sample, about a third are singletons; the top ten hold less than 6%. These TCRs' antigens remain unknown. Sequenced input: blood. The source of these receptors is a girl aged 2-17 years with multiple sclerosis.

This chain connects TRBV20-1 to TRBJ2-3; D perhaps matches TRBD2 (6 bases). Germline V gene lookup returns CDR1 DFQATT and CDR2 SNEGSKA (reference sequence). This CDR3 has 13 amino acids. The DNA for the CDR3 is TGCAGCTTGACTAGAGATGTGCAGGATACGCAGTATTTT. Its protein is CSLTRDVQDTQYF.

This clonotype was found a few times. J is TRBJ1-1 and V is TRBV20-1; no reliable D call. CDR1 is DFQATT, CDR2 SNEGSKA, per germline (reference sequence). V lost 5 bases and J lost 2, with 15 bases in between. There are 14 residues in the CDR3. In DNA, the CDR3 is TGCAGTGCTTCCCGGCGGACGGCCAACACTGAAGCTTTCTTT. Protein sequence: CSASRRTANTEAFF.

The genes are TRBV6-2 or TRBV6-3 and TRBJ2-7, with 9 nucleotides matching TRBD1. The V gene end was trimmed by 6 bases and the J gene end by 2 bases; junction bases not matched to a gene: 8. The CDR3 sequence is 15 residues long. CDR1 MNHEY and CDR2 SVGEGT come from the germline V gene. CDR3 region: CASRSARQGAYEQYF. For the CDR3, the DNA is TGTGCCAGCAGGTCGGCAAGACAGGGGGCCTACGAGCAGTACTTC.

This rearrangement joins TRBV5-6 to TRBJ2-3; perhaps TRBD2 as D (6 bases). The CDR3 runs to 15 residues. CDR1 is SGHDT, CDR2 YYEEEE, per germline. The V gene lost 2 bases and the J gene lost 1 base, with 11 bases spanning the gap. Here the CDR3 reads CASSFRVAGTDTQYF. CDR3 coding DNA: TGTGCCAGCAGCTTCAGGGTAGCGGGCACAGATACGCAGTATTTT.

There are a few counts of this clonotype. This rearrangement joins TRBV20-1 to TRBJ2-7; weak D call: TRBD2 (6 bases). With 6 bases removed from V and 2 bases from J, the gap between germline ends came to 14 bases. The CDR3 contains 13 residues. Germline V gene sequence: CDR1 DFQATT, CDR2 SNEGSKA (reference sequence). As DNA, the CDR3 is TGCAGTGCCCCTCCCCGCGGGGCCTACGAGCAGTACTTC. As protein: CSAPPRGAYEQYF.

This clonotype came up a few times. The chain has TRBV7-9 and TRBJ1-2, with TRBD1 matching over 11 bases. CDR3 size: 15 residues. CDR1 and CDR2 (germline): SEHNR, FQNEAQ (reference sequence). Losses at the gene ends were 6 bases for V and 7 bases for J; bases not matched to a gene: 10. The CDR3 is CASSYGQGASGGYTF. The CDR3 DNA reads TGTGCCAGCAGTTATGGACAGGGGGCGTCTGGTGGCTACACCTTC. Full variable domain (rest looked up from reference TRBV7-9 and TRBJ1-2): DTGVSQNPRHKITKRGQNVTFRCDPISEHNRLYWYRQTLGQGPEFLTYFQNEAQLEKSRLLSDRFSAERPKGSFSTLEIQRTEQGDSAMYLCASSYGQGASGGYTFGSGTRLTVV.

This clonotype was picked up many times. The CDR3 protein is CASSPTGPYEQYF. CDR3 sequence (DNA): TGTGCCAGCAGTCCGACAGGACCCTACGAGCAGTACTTC. The chain links TRBV19 to TRBJ2-7; perhaps TRBD1 as D (6 bases). The V gene lost 9 bases and the J gene lost 2 bases, with 14 bases spanning the gap. Germline V gene sequence: CDR1 LNHDA, CDR2 SQIVND (reference sequence). The CDR3 has 13 residues.

This sequence joins TRBV20-1 and TRBJ2-7; 7 nucleotides agree with TRBD1. The CDR3 has 11 residues. The V gene's germline CDR1 is DFQATT and CDR2 SNEGSKA (reference sequence). The trim removed 6 bases at V and 4 bases at J, leaving 3 bases unmatched. The CDR3 DNA sequence: TGCAGTGCCACAGGGGTTTACGAGCAGTACTTC. Its protein is CSATGVYEQYF.

The rearrangement links TRBV2 to TRBJ2-4; 12 nucleotides agree with TRBD2. Germline lookup yields CDR1 SNHLY and CDR2 FYNNEI. There are 17 residues in the CDR3. Trimming at V came to 4 bases and at J to 8 bases, leaving 12 bases not matched to a gene. The CDR3 bases are TGTGCCAGCAGTGGCTCTCGACTAGCGGGGGCCCCTGACATTCAGTACTTC. It translates to CASSGSRLAGAPDIQYF.

This rearrangement joins TRBV9 to TRBJ2-5, with 10 nucleotides matching TRBD1. With V trimmed by 7 bases and J by 5 bases, 5 bases remained unmatched. Germline-derived CDR1 and CDR2 are SGDLS and YYNGEE. The CDR3 spans 13 residues. The CDR3, as DNA: TGTGCCAGCGGGGGACAGGGGATGGAGACCCAGTACTTC. Amino acid sequence: CASGGQGMETQYF.

This chain links TRBV20-1 with TRBJ1-5; D unresolved. The CDR3 has 12 residues. The V end lost 6 bases, the J end lost 3 bases, and 9 bases lay between the germline ends. The germline gives CDR1 DFQATT, CDR2 SNEGSKA (reference sequence). The CDR3 is CSAREYNQPQHF. The CDR3 bases are TGCAGTGCCCGGGAGTACAATCAGCCCCAGCATTTT.

CDR3 bases: TGTGCCAGCAGTTTATCGCTTGCACCCCTCCACTTT. Protein: CASSLSLAPLHF. This chain connects TRBV12-3 or TRBV12-4 to TRBJ1-6, with unresolved D. The CDR3 is 12 residues long. V lost 2 bases and J 11 bases, leaving 7 bases between the germline ends.

The rearrangement uses TRBV29-1 and TRBJ2-5; 8 bases line up with TRBD1. The CDR3 length is 11 residues. Germline values: CDR1 SQVTM, CDR2 ANQGSEA. Losses at the gene ends were 7 bases for V and 10 bases for J; bases not matched to a gene: 8. DNA of the CDR3: TGCAGCGGACGGACAGGGACGAACCAGTACTTC. This encodes CSGRTGTNQYF.

This clonotype was counted a few times. Compared with germline, one end of the junction differs, possibly owing to a read error. This rearrangement joins TRBV20-1 to TRBJ2-3; TRBD2 matches 7 bases. CDR1 and CDR2 from the germline V gene are DFQATT and SNEGSKA (reference sequence). The CDR3 covers 16 residues. The CDR3, as DNA: TGCAGTGCTAGAGATGCAAAGGGACTACCCACATATACGCAGTATTTT. It yields the protein CSARDAKGLPTYTQYF.

The rearrangement joins TRBV7-9 to TRBJ2-4; possible D gene TRBD1, 6 bases. V was trimmed by 8 bases and J by 1 base, leaving 15 bases between them. This CDR3 contains 15 residues. Per germline, CDR1 SEHNR and CDR2 FQNEAQ (reference sequence). This CDR3 reads CASEQGVGAKNIQYF. In DNA, the CDR3 is TGTGCCAGCGAACAGGGCGTGGGGGCCAAAAACATTCAGTACTTC.

This clonotype occurred a few times. V usage is TRBV6-1 and J usage is TRBJ1-5; unclear D gene. CDR1 is MNHNS and CDR2 is SASEGT in the germline V gene. CDR3 size: 16 residues. Deletions cut 0 bases from V and 0 bases from J, with 9 bases between. The CDR3 sequence is CASSEARTYSNQPQHF. In nucleotides, the CDR3 is TGTGCCAGCAGTGAAGCCCGGACCTATAGCAATCAGCCCCAGCATTTT.

This clonotype was seen more than once but under ten times. The chain carries TRBV2 and TRBJ1-2; the match to TRBD1 covers 7 bases. The junction had 8 bases not matched to a gene; V was cut back by 10 bases and J by 6 bases. The CDR3 is 12 residues long. The germline V gene encodes CDR1 SNHLY and CDR2 FYNNEI. The CDR3, as DNA: TGTGCCACCTTACAGGGGATCCATGGCTACACCTTC. Translating gives CATLQGIHGYTF.

On this clonotype itself: An end of the junction does not agree with germline; a read error may underlie this. The chain is built from TRBV19 and TRBJ2-1; D possibly corresponds to TRBD2 (6 bases). Germline CDR1 LNHDA, CDR2 SQIVND (reference sequence). The CDR3 consists of 15 residues. CDR3 sequence reads: CVSSKVRLGQNEQFF. In DNA, the CDR3 is TGTGTCAGTAGTAAGGTGCGACTAGGGCAAAATGAGCAGTTCTTC.

This chain links TRBV5-1 with TRBJ1-4, with no clear D. V was cut by 0 bases and J by 0 bases, with 6 bases left in between. The CDR3 totals 15 residues. Germline values: CDR1 SGHRS, CDR2 YFSETQ. CDR3 DNA: TGCGCCAGCAGCTTGGACGGTGCAACTAATGAAAAACTGTTTTTT. Amino acids: CASSLDGATNEKLFF.

The V call is TRBV5-1, the J call TRBJ2-5, with D perhaps matching TRBD1 or TRBD2 (5 bases each). The germline V gene has CDR1 SGHRS and CDR2 YFSETQ. This CDR3 region has 14 residues. The V end was cut by 3 bases, the J end by 5 bases, with 14 bases between. In DNA, the CDR3 is TGCGCCAGCAGCTGGGGACCAGCCGGGGAGACCCAGTACTTC. This encodes CASSWGPAGETQYF.

This clonotype occurred a few times. The chain links TRBV4-1 to TRBJ2-3; 15 nucleotides agree with TRBD2. Germline CDR1 reads MGHRA; CDR2 reads YSYEKL. The trim removed 4 bases at V and 5 bases at J, leaving 4 bases unmatched. This CDR3 contains 16 residues. The CDR3 reads CASSPGTSGGRDTQYF. The CDR3 nucleotides are TGCGCCAGCAGCCCGGGGACTAGCGGGGGGAGAGATACGCAGTATTTT.

V usage is TRBV20-1 and J usage is TRBJ1-2; D gene unclear. The CDR3 runs 13 residues. Germline-derived CDR1 and CDR2 are DFQATT and SNEGSKA (reference sequence). The V end lost 1 base, the J end lost 11 bases, and 17 bases lay between the germline ends. The CDR3 here is CSARGLRPRGYTF. The CDR3 region has the DNA TGCAGTGCTAGAGGGTTGAGGCCGAGAGGGTACACCTTC.

This clonotype has only a few counts. The chain employs TRBV20-1 and TRBJ2-1, with D hard to call. Per germline, CDR1 DFQATT and CDR2 SNEGSKA (reference sequence). The CDR3 contains 11 residues. V lost 6 bases and J lost 7, with 10 bases in between. In DNA form, the CDR3 reads TGCAGTGCCACAGTAAATAATGAGCAGTTCTTC. It is translated as CSATVNNEQFF.

This chain joins TRBV7-2 and TRBJ2-3, with 7 nucleotides matching TRBD2. CDR1 and CDR2 (germline): SGHTA, FQGNSA. There are 17 residues in the CDR3. The V gene end was trimmed by 5 bases and the J gene end by 2 bases; junction bases not matched to a gene: 13. The CDR3 protein is CASSPKGRGTFTDTQYF. CDR3 coding DNA: TGTGCCAGCAGCCCCAAGGGGCGGGGGACCTTCACAGATACGCAGTATTTT.